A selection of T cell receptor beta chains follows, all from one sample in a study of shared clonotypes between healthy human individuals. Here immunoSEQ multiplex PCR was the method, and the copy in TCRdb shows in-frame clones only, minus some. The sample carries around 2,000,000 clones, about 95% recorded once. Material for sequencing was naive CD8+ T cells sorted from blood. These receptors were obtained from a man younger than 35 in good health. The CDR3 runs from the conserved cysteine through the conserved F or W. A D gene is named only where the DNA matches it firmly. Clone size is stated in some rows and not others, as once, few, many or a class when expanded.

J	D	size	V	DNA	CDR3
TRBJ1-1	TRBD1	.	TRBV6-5	TGTGCCAGCAGCAACAGGGGTGGGGGAAACACTGAAGCTTTCTTT	CASSNRGGGNTEAFF
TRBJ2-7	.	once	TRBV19	TGTGCCAGTAGTCCCGGACTAACGACCTACGAGCAGTACTTC	CASSPGLTTYEQYF
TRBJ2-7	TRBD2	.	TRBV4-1	TGCGCCAGCAGCCCCCCCGAGCTAGCGGGGACCTACGAGCAGTACTTC	CASSPPELAGTYEQYF
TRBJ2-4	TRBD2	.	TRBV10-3	TGTGCCATCAGTGAGAGTAGCGGGAGGACCAAAAACATTCAGTACTTC	CAISESSGRTKNIQYF
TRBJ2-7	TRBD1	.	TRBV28	TGTGCCAGCAGTTTTCCGGACAGGGGAGGCTACGAGCAGTACTTC	CASSFPDRGGYEQYF
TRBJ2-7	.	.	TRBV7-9	TGTGCCAGCACGACGGACGCGGACTACGAGCAGTACTTC	CASTTDADYEQYF
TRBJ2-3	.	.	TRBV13	TGTGCCAGCAGCTTTGCTGTAGATACGCAGTATTTT	CASSFAVDTQYF
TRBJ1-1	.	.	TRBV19	TGTGCCAGTAGTCCCAGTGGGGGAAACACTGAAGCTTTCTTT	CASSPSGGNTEAFF
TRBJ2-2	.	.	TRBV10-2	TGCGCCAGCAGTAACACCGGGGAGCTGTTTTTT	CASSNTGELFF
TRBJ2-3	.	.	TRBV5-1	TGTGCCAGCACGCTTGATGGGGATACGCAGTATTTT	CASTLDGDTQYF
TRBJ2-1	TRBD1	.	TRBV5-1	TGCGCCAGCAGCTCGTCCCGGGACAGGGATCAGTTCTTC	CASSSSRDRDQFF
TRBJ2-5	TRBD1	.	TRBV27	TGTGCCAGCAGCACGAACTTACAGGGGGCCCAAGAGACCCAGTACTTC	CASSTNLQGAQETQYF
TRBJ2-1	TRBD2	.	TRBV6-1	TGTGCCAGCAGTGAACTCAGCGGGGGGGCCTCAGACAATGAGCAGTTCTTC	CASSELSGGASDNEQFF
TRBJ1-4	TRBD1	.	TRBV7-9	TGTGCCAGCAGCGGGACAGGGTATCGTACTAATGAAAAACTGTTTTTT	CASSGTGYRTNEKLFF
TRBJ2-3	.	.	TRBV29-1	TGCAGCGTTGTAGGCAGCCGCGAGTATTTT	CSVVGSREYF
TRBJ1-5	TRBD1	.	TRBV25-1	TGTGCCAGCTCAAACGCAGGGGGACATCAGCCCCAGCATTTT	CASSNAGGHQPQHF
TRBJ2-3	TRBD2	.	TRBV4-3	TGCGCCAGCAGCCAAGTATGGGGGGGGGATGCAGATACGCAGTATTTT	CASSQVWGGDADTQYF
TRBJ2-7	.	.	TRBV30	TGTGCCTGGTCGGGCTCCTACGAGCAGTACTTC	CAWSGSYEQYF
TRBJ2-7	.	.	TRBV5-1	TGCGCCAGCAGCACCCCTAGCGACTCCTACGAGCAGTACTTC	CASSTPSDSYEQYF
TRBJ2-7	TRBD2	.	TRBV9	TGTGCCAGCAGCGTAGGGGGGACTAGCGCCTCCTACGAGCAGTACTTC	CASSVGGTSASYEQYF
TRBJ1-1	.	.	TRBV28	TGTGCCAGCAGTTTTACGGGGGCTGAAGCTTTCTTT	CASSFTGAEAFF
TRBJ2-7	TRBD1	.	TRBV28	TGTGCCAGCAGTTCACTTCCAGGGGGTTTGACCCCTGGGTACGAGCAGTACTTC	CASSSLPGGLTPGYEQYF
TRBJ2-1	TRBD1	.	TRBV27	TGTGCCAGCAGTTTGAACCCGGGACAGGGTACCAATGAGCAGTTCTTC	CASSLNPGQGTNEQFF
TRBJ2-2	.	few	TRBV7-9	TGTGCCAGCAGCTTCGGTACCGGGGAGCTGTTTTTT	CASSFGTGELFF
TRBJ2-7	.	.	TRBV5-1	TGCGCCAGCAGCCCGCTCCCCCGAGGGGAGCAGTACTTC	CASSPLPRGEQYF
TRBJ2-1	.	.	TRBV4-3	TGCGCCAGCAGCCAAGTGTTTGGGGGGAGCTACAATGAGCAGTTCTTC	CASSQVFGGSYNEQFF
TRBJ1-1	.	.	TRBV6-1	TGTGCCAGCAGTTCCGACAGGTTGAACACTGAAGCTTTCTTT	CASSSDRLNTEAFF
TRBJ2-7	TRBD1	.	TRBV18	TGTGCCAGCTCACTGTCCCGGGACAGCTATGAGCAGTACTTC	CASSLSRDSYEQYF
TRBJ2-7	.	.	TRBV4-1	TGCGCCAGCAGCCAAGTAAGCTCTTACGAGCAGTACTTC	CASSQVSSYEQYF
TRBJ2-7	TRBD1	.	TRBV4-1	TGCGCCAGCAGCCAAGGACCGACAGGGGGCCCTTTGGAGGACGAGCAGTACTTC	CASSQGPTGGPLEDEQYF
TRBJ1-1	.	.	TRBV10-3	TGTGCCACCTCGGTCGGGACTGAAGCTTTCTTT	CATSVGTEAFF
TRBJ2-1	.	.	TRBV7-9	TGTGCCAGCAGCACGAGTGGGGGACCCAACTACAATGAGCAGTTCTTC	CASSTSGGPNYNEQFF
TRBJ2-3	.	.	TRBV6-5	TGTGCCAGCAGTTACTCGGAAGGACCAGATACGCAGTATTTT	CASSYSEGPDTQYF
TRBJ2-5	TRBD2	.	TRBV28	TGTGCCAGCAGTCGGGACTACACTCTCCAAGAGACCCAGTACTTC	CASSRDYTLQETQYF
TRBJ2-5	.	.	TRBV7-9	TGTGCCAGCAGACCCACCGGGACCCCGGGGGAGACCCAGTACTTC	CASRPTGTPGETQYF
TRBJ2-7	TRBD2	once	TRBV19	TGTGCCAGTAGCACGACGGGGGGGTCCGAGCAGTACTTC	CASSTTGGSEQYF
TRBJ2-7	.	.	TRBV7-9	TGTGCCAGCAGCCAGGACGAAGAGAGCCCCGAGCAGTACTTC	CASSQDEESPEQYF
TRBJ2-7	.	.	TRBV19	TGTGCCAGTAGTCTAGGGCCTCCCGCCAGCTACGAGCAGTACTTC	CASSLGPPASYEQYF
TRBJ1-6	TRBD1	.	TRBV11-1	TGTGCCAGCAGCGCGGGACAGGGAAATTCACCCCTCCACTTT	CASSAGQGNSPLHF
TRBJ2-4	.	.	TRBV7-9	TGTGCCAGCAGCTCCCCGGGGAAAAACATTCAGTACTTC	CASSSPGKNIQYF
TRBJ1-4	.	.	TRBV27	TGTGCCGCAGGACGGACTTCTAATGAAAAACTGTTTTTT	CAAGRTSNEKLFF
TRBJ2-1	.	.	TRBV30	TGTGCCTGGAGTAGGGGCTCGGGGGCTTCCAACTACAATGAGCAGTTCTTC	CAWSRGSGASNYNEQFF
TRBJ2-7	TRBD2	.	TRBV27	TGTGCCAGCAGCCTGACTAGCGGAGATCTCTTCTACGAGCAGTACTTC	CASSLTSGDLFYEQYF
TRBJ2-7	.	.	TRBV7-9	TGTGCCAGCAACAAACCGGAGGGGAACCCCTACGAGCAGTACTTC	CASNKPEGNPYEQYF
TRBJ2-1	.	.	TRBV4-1	TGCGCCAGCAGCGGACCAAGCTCCTACAATGAGCAGTTCTTC	CASSGPSSYNEQFF
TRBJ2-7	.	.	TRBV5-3	TGTGCCAGAAGCAACCCTTTAAACGGAGACTACGAGCAGTACTTC	CARSNPLNGDYEQYF
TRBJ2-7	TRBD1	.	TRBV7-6	TGTGCCAGCAGCTTAAGGACAGGGAATTACGAGCAGTACTTC	CASSLRTGNYEQYF
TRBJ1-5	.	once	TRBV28	TGTGCCAGCAGTTTTGACACGTGGGGCAATCAGCCCCAGCATTTT	CASSFDTWGNQPQHF
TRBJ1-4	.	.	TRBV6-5	TGTGCCAGCAGTTACGGGCAGGGCCGAGAAAAACTGTTTTTT	CASSYGQGREKLFF
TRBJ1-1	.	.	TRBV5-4	TGTGCCAGCAGCTTGGACGGGGGACGGGGCACTGAAGCTTTCTTT	CASSLDGGRGTEAFF
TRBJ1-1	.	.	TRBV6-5	TGTGCCAGCAGTAGGACGGGGATGAACACTGAAGCTTTCTTT	CASSRTGMNTEAFF
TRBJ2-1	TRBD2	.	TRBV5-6	TGTGCCAGCAGCTTGCGAACTAGCGGGAGCGATGAGCAGTTCTTC	CASSLRTSGSDEQFF
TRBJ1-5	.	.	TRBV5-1	TGCGCCAGCAGCTTGGAGGGCAGGGGAGGAGGCAATCAGCCCCAGCATTTT	CASSLEGRGGGNQPQHF
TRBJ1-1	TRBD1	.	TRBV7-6	TGTGCCAGCAGCTTACCCCCAACAGGGGAGAACACTGAAGCTTTCTTT	CASSLPPTGENTEAFF